These 13 T cell receptor beta chains originate from one sample sequenced in a study of blood T cell repertoires in COVID-19. TCRdb keeps only in-frame clones here, not all; method: immunoSEQ multiplex PCR. The sample contains 95,000 to 150,000 clones, roughly 84% of which appear only once. The sample taken for sequencing was PBMCs or T cells enriched from blood (not recorded which). Receptors originate from a woman in her twenties or thirties who had recovered from COVID-19.

The rearrangement links TRBV30 to TRBJ2-1, with 9 bases fitting TRBD1. This CDR3 is 15 amino acids long. The J segment lost 8 bases and the V segment lost 1 base, leaving 9 bases of the junction unmatched. CDR1 GTSNPN and CDR2 SVGIG come from the germline V gene (reference sequence). CDR3 amino acids: CAWSAGTGFRHEQFF. CDR3 DNA sequence: TGTGCCTGGAGTGCCGGGACAGGGTTTAGGCATGAGCAGTTCTTC.

The rearrangement uses TRBV9 and TRBJ2-2, with 10 bases matching TRBD2. Germline trimming cut 3 bases from V and 1 base from J; bases unmatched to any gene: 3. Germline V gene sequence: CDR1 SGDLS, CDR2 YYNGEE. The CDR3 loop spans 16 amino acids. This CDR3 reads CASSARLAGNTGELFF. The CDR3 DNA reads TGTGCCAGCAGCGCCAGACTAGCGGGGAACACCGGGGAGCTGTTTTTT.

The chain uses TRBV5-4 and TRBJ2-3; 7 bases agree with TRBD2. The V gene end was trimmed by 4 bases and the J gene end by 3 bases; junction bases not matched to a gene: 8. The CDR3 is made up of 15 amino acids. Germline CDR1 is SGHNT and CDR2 is YYREEE (reference sequence). CDR3 in DNA: TGTGCCAGCAGCCCGATGGCGGGAGTGACAGATACGCAGTATTTT. Translating gives CASSPMAGVTDTQYF.

The chain carries TRBV7-2 and TRBJ1-5, with unresolved D. There are 17 residues in the CDR3. CDR1 and CDR2 from the germline V gene are SGHTA and FQGNSA. Deletions cut 5 bases from V and 0 bases from J, with 17 bases between. The CDR3 is CASSLRGRLDSNQPQHF. CDR3 sequence (DNA): TGTGCCAGCAGCCTTCGAGGGCGCCTTGATAGCAATCAGCCCCAGCATTTT.

This clone appeared a single time. The rearrangement joins TRBV5-6 to TRBJ2-1, with TRBD2 identical over 7 bases. There are 16 residues in the CDR3. V was clipped by 0 bases and J by 0 bases; unmatched bases: 3. Germline lookup yields CDR1 SGHDT and CDR2 YYEEEE. The CDR3 bases are TGTGCCAGCAGCTTGGAAACGGGGGGCTCCTACAATGAGCAGTTCTTC. Translated, it gives CASSLETGGSYNEQFF.

The chain joins TRBV20-1 to TRBJ2-3, with D maybe TRBD1 (6 bases). CDR1 and CDR2 from the germline V gene are DFQATT and SNEGSKA (reference sequence). V lost 7 bases to trimming and J lost 6 bases, with 11 bases between them. The CDR3 has 11 residues. CDR3 sequence reads: CSGTEHDTQYF. The DNA for the CDR3 is TGCAGTGGGACAGAACATGATACGCAGTATTTT.

CDR3 loop: CASDLTTASPYNEQFF. CDR3 coding DNA: TGCGCCAGCGACCTCACCACGGCTAGCCCCTACAATGAGCAGTTCTTC. V and J are TRBV5-1 and TRBJ2-1, with TRBD2 as a possible D gene (5 bases). The CDR3 runs to 16 residues. V lost 7 bases and J lost 2, with 19 bases in between. From germline, CDR1 is SGHRS and CDR2 YFSETQ.

V gene TRBV10-3 combines with J gene TRBJ1-4, with 11 bases fitting TRBD1. The germline V gene has CDR1 ENHRY and CDR2 SYGVKD. The junction had 8 bases not matched to a gene; V was cut back by 5 bases and J by 6 bases. The CDR3 has 16 amino acids. The CDR3 sequence is CAISLDRGRMDEKLFF. The CDR3 region has the DNA TGTGCCATCAGTCTGGACAGGGGGCGGATGGATGAAAAACTGTTTTTT.

This clone was detected only a few times. V gene TRBV2 combines with J gene TRBJ2-1; TRBD2 agrees at 10 bases. V lost 6 bases, J lost 9 bases, and 14 bases stayed unmatched. Looked up from germline, CDR1 is SNHLY and CDR2 is FYNNEI. This CDR3 has 16 amino acids. CDR3 bases: TGTGCCAGCAGACCCGAAAGCGGGAGGGCCGTGTCTGAGCAGTTCTTC. It yields the protein CASRPESGRAVSEQFF.

The rearrangement links TRBV15 to TRBJ1-2; no reliable D call. CDR1 is LNHNV and CDR2 is YYDKDF in the germline V gene (reference sequence). There are 13 residues in the CDR3. The V and J ends lost 0 bases and 10 bases respectively, with 12 bases between them. The CDR3 DNA reads TGTGCCACCAGCAGAGATCTTATCCGGGACTACACCTTC. Amino acids: CATSRDLIRDYTF.

The V gene is TRBV19, the J gene TRBJ1-1; 10 bases are a match to TRBD1. V shed 5 bases and J 3 bases; nucleotides not matched to a gene: 12. Germline V gene sequence: CDR1 LNHDA, CDR2 SQIVND (reference sequence). The CDR3 is made up of 17 amino acids. CDR3: CASSPGTGALRDTEAFF. The CDR3, as DNA: TGTGCCAGTAGTCCCGGGACAGGGGCTCTTCGGGACACTGAAGCTTTCTTT.

The chain joins TRBV4-3 to TRBJ2-2; 7 bases are shared with TRBD2. The ends lost 3 bases at V and 0 bases at J; junction bases unmatched: 22. This CDR3 has 22 residues. Germline-derived CDR1 and CDR2 are LGHNA and YSLEER. The CDR3 sequence is CASSQYSGGSSAEISNTGELFF. CDR3 DNA sequence: TGCGCCAGCAGCCAGTACTCGGGGGGATCTAGCGCCGAGATTTCGAACACCGGGGAGCTGTTTTTT.

This sequence joins TRBV27 and TRBJ1-2; D is possibly TRBD1 (6 bases). This CDR3 spans 14 amino acids. Trimming pared 2 bases from V and 7 bases from J, leaving 14 bases between. Germline V gene sequence: CDR1 MNHEY, CDR2 SMNVEV (reference sequence). The CDR3 sequence is CASSLGQGFGGYTF. In DNA, the CDR3 is TGTGCCAGCAGTTTAGGGCAGGGGTTCGGTGGCTACACCTTC.